This TCR beta chain was found in a study of neurological immune-mediated disorders. Study conclusions and caveats: No expanded-clone CDR3 amino acid sequence recurred across subjects, suggesting private TCR-beta repertoires.

A 10-nucleotide random UMI tagged transcripts in template-switch 5'RACE cDNA synthesis. Over 200 million TCR-beta sequences (from 15-18 subjects) were yielded by each sequencing run. TCRdb itself ran the 5' RACE reads through MiXCR, one entry per CDR3 protein. Of about 89,000 distinct CDR3 sequences in the sample, 2.6% are singletons; the top ten hold 0.95% to 1.3%. This clonotype was counted at least ten times. The antigen remains unidentified. Trimming left V 3 bases short and J 11 bases short, with 20 bases between. Germline CDR1 DFQATT, CDR2 SNEGSKA (reference sequence). The CDR3 loop spans 14 amino acids.

The clonotype was recovered from a young woman with multiple sclerosis. The sample was PBMCs. V gene TRBV20-1 combines with J gene TRBJ2-1, with D possibly matching TRBD2 (5 bases). The DNA of the CDR3 is TGCAGTGCTAGTAACCGGCTCCTAGACTACAAGCAGTTCTTC. Residues: CSASNRLLDYKQFF.